These T cell receptor beta chains were read from a single sample in a study of T cells after yellow fever vaccination. TCRdb ran MiXCR on the 5' RACE reads and lists one entry per CDR3 protein. The table has about 320,000 distinct CDR3 sequences, 3.5% to 4.5% seen once. Sequencing used PBMCs, obtained 15 days after the yellow fever booster vaccination. Receptor source: a man aged 18 to 30 who received the YFV17D yellow fever vaccine. The CDR3 runs from the conserved cysteine through the conserved F or W. The order of the fields is clone size, J gene, V gene, D gene, CDR3 DNA, CDR3 protein. A D gene is named only where the DNA matches it firmly. Size is stated for part of the rows, as once, few or many counts, or as a class when the clone is expanded.

abundance: many
j_gene: TRBJ1-1
v_gene: TRBV5-5
d_gene: -
CDR3nt: TGTGCCAGCACCTTAACGACGGACAAGAACACTGAAGCTTTCTTT
CDR3aa: CASTLTTDKNTEAFF

abundance: many
j_gene: TRBJ2-3
v_gene: TRBV7-6
d_gene: -
CDR3nt: TGTGCCAGCAGCTTAGAGCTAGCGAGCACAGATACGCAGTATTTT
CDR3aa: CASSLELASTDTQYF

abundance: few
j_gene: TRBJ2-5
v_gene: TRBV20-1
d_gene: TRBD1
CDR3nt: TGCAGTGCTAGAGGCCCCAGGGGGCAAGAGACCCAGTACTTC
CDR3aa: CSARGPRGQETQYF

abundance: -
j_gene: TRBJ1-5
v_gene: TRBV5-1
d_gene: TRBD1
CDR3nt: TGCGCCAGCAGCTTGCCCGCGGGGACAGGGAGGTTGGGGCATAGCAATCAGCCCCAGCATTTT
CDR3aa: CASSLPAGTGRLGHSNQPQHF

abundance: few
j_gene: TRBJ2-1
v_gene: TRBV29-1
d_gene: TRBD2
CDR3nt: TGCAGCGTCTCTAGCGGGGGGGCCGAAGAGCAGTTCTTC
CDR3aa: CSVSSGGAEEQFF

abundance: many
j_gene: TRBJ2-1
v_gene: TRBV4-3
d_gene: -
CDR3nt: TGCGCCAGCAGCGTCAGGGTGGGGGCCTACAATGAGCAGTTCTTC
CDR3aa: CASSVRVGAYNEQFF

abundance: -
j_gene: TRBJ2-2
v_gene: TRBV2
d_gene: -
CDR3nt: TGTGCCAGCAGGGCAGAACCGAACACCGGGGAGCTGTTTTTT
CDR3aa: CASRAEPNTGELFF

abundance: few
j_gene: TRBJ1-1
v_gene: TRBV18
d_gene: -
CDR3nt: TGTGCCAGCTCCGCCGAGGGGAGGAGCGGTGAAGCTTTCTTT
CDR3aa: CASSAEGRSGEAFF

abundance: -
j_gene: TRBJ1-5
v_gene: TRBV6-6
d_gene: -
CDR3nt: TGTGCCAGCAGTTACTCGACAGAAAGAGTTTATAGCAATCAGCCCCAGCATTTT
CDR3aa: CASSYSTERVYSNQPQHF

abundance: -
j_gene: TRBJ2-3
v_gene: TRBV7-9
d_gene: TRBD2
CDR3nt: TGTGCCAGCAGCGGGAAAAGCGGGGGGCCCACAGATACGCAGTATTTT
CDR3aa: CASSGKSGGPTDTQYF

abundance: many
j_gene: TRBJ1-1
v_gene: TRBV7-3
d_gene: TRBD1
CDR3nt: TGTGCCAGCCAAGGACAGGCTAACACTGAAGCTTTCTTT
CDR3aa: CASQGQANTEAFF

abundance: few
j_gene: TRBJ2-5
v_gene: TRBV30
d_gene: -
CDR3nt: TGTGCCTGGAGAGTCGTAAGGGAGACCCAGTACTTC
CDR3aa: CAWRVVRETQYF

abundance: many
j_gene: TRBJ2-3
v_gene: TRBV27
d_gene: -
CDR3nt: TGTGCCAGCAGTTTTATGTCGTTGGCTGCTACAGATACGCAGTATTTT
CDR3aa: CASSFMSLAATDTQYF

abundance: many
j_gene: TRBJ2-1
v_gene: TRBV7-2
d_gene: -
CDR3nt: TGTGCCAGCAGCTTATCCAGGGTGAAGCAGTTCTTC
CDR3aa: CASSLSRVKQFF

abundance: few
j_gene: TRBJ1-2
v_gene: TRBV5-1
d_gene: -
CDR3nt: TGCGCCAGCAGCTTAGTCGGGATTCAAGGCTACACCTTC
CDR3aa: CASSLVGIQGYTF

abundance: many
j_gene: TRBJ2-3
v_gene: TRBV9
d_gene: -
CDR3nt: TGTGCCAGCAGCGCCCAAAGGGGGACTAGCACAGATACGCAGTATTTT
CDR3aa: CASSAQRGTSTDTQYF

abundance: few
j_gene: TRBJ2-2
v_gene: TRBV3-1
d_gene: TRBD2
CDR3nt: TGTGCCAGCAGCCACTCCGGGACTAGCGGCACCGGGGAGCTGTTTTTT
CDR3aa: CASSHSGTSGTGELFF

abundance: few
j_gene: TRBJ1-5
v_gene: TRBV12-3/TRBV12-4
d_gene: -
CDR3nt: TGTGCCAGCAGTTTAGGCAGCATCAATCAGCCCCAGCATTTT
CDR3aa: CASSLGSINQPQHF

abundance: -
j_gene: TRBJ2-7
v_gene: TRBV18
d_gene: TRBD2
CDR3nt: TGTGCCAGCTCCCCAATTACTAGCGGGGGCAGCGAGCAGTACTTC
CDR3aa: CASSPITSGGSEQYF

abundance: many
j_gene: TRBJ1-1
v_gene: TRBV5-1
d_gene: -
CDR3nt: TGCGCCAGCAGCCCCAGCGCAGGGAACACTGAAGCTTTCTTT
CDR3aa: CASSPSAGNTEAFF

abundance: -
j_gene: TRBJ2-5
v_gene: TRBV7-2
d_gene: -
CDR3nt: TGTGCCAGCAGGCCCAGGGGAACGGAGACCCAGTACTTC
CDR3aa: CASRPRGTETQYF

abundance: many
j_gene: TRBJ1-4
v_gene: TRBV6-5
d_gene: -
CDR3nt: TGTGCCAGCAGCAACAGGGCCTCGAGGGAAAAACTGTTTTTT
CDR3aa: CASSNRASREKLFF

abundance: many
j_gene: TRBJ2-5
v_gene: TRBV29-1
d_gene: -
CDR3nt: TGCAGCGTTGAGGTATTGGAGACCCAGTACTTC
CDR3aa: CSVEVLETQYF

abundance: many
j_gene: TRBJ2-6
v_gene: TRBV7-9
d_gene: -
CDR3nt: TGTGCCAGCGGTCAACGCTCTGGGGCCAACGTCCTGACTTTC
CDR3aa: CASGQRSGANVLTF

abundance: many
j_gene: TRBJ2-3
v_gene: TRBV7-2
d_gene: -
CDR3nt: TGTGCCAGCAGCCCGAGACGCACGGGGGGCACAGATACGCAGTATTTT
CDR3aa: CASSPRRTGGTDTQYF

abundance: few
j_gene: TRBJ2-2
v_gene: TRBV10-3
d_gene: TRBD2
CDR3nt: TGTGCCCTGCGAAGCGGGGCGAGCGGGGAGCTGTTTTTT
CDR3aa: CALRSGASGELFF

abundance: -
j_gene: TRBJ2-2
v_gene: TRBV5-4
d_gene: -
CDR3nt: TGTGCCAGCAGCCCCGTTGTGAACACCGGGGAGCTGTTTTTT
CDR3aa: CASSPVVNTGELFF

abundance: many
j_gene: TRBJ2-1
v_gene: TRBV7-2
d_gene: -
CDR3nt: TGTGCCAGCAGCTTGATGTTCAATGAGCAGTTCTTC
CDR3aa: CASSLMFNEQFF

abundance: many
j_gene: TRBJ1-5
v_gene: TRBV7-2
d_gene: TRBD1
CDR3nt: TGTGCCAGCAGCCCTGGGACAGGGAGCAATCAGCCCCAGCATTTT
CDR3aa: CASSPGTGSNQPQHF

abundance: many
j_gene: TRBJ2-5
v_gene: TRBV27
d_gene: -
CDR3nt: TGTGCCAGCAGTTTATGGGGACCGAACCAAGAGACCCAGTACTTC
CDR3aa: CASSLWGPNQETQYF

abundance: few
j_gene: TRBJ2-3
v_gene: TRBV5-4
d_gene: TRBD2
CDR3nt: TGTGCCAGCAGCCCGGTGGCGGGGGGGCCGGATACGCAGTATTTT
CDR3aa: CASSPVAGGPDTQYF

abundance: -
j_gene: TRBJ2-1
v_gene: TRBV7-2
d_gene: TRBD1
CDR3nt: TGTGCCAGCAGCTTAGTTTTTGTGACAGGGGCCACCTACAATGAGCAGTTCTTC
CDR3aa: CASSLVFVTGATYNEQFF

abundance: -
j_gene: TRBJ1-2
v_gene: TRBV10-3
d_gene: -
CDR3nt: TGTGCCATCAGTGTGATTTCGGAGGAACTTTGGGATGGCTACACCTTC
CDR3aa: CAISVISEELWDGYTF

abundance: -
j_gene: TRBJ1-2
v_gene: TRBV28
d_gene: -
CDR3nt: TGTGCCAGCAGTCCGAGGGATGGCTACACCTTC
CDR3aa: CASSPRDGYTF

abundance: many
j_gene: TRBJ1-2
v_gene: TRBV6-5
d_gene: -
CDR3nt: TGTGCCAGCAGGGACCACTATGGCTACACCTTC
CDR3aa: CASRDHYGYTF

abundance: many
j_gene: TRBJ1-4
v_gene: TRBV6-6
d_gene: -
CDR3nt: TGTGCCAGCAGTCCCCGGGTCCAGAATGAAAAACTGTTTTTT
CDR3aa: CASSPRVQNEKLFF

abundance: few
j_gene: TRBJ2-2
v_gene: TRBV9
d_gene: TRBD1
CDR3nt: TGTGCCAGCAGCGTAGCTGGACAGGGTTGGGCCGGGGAGCTGTTTTTT
CDR3aa: CASSVAGQGWAGELFF

abundance: few
j_gene: TRBJ2-5
v_gene: TRBV4-3
d_gene: TRBD1
CDR3nt: TGCGCCAGCAGCCAAGAGAACAGGGGGGCCGGGACCCAGTACTTC
CDR3aa: CASSQENRGAGTQYF

abundance: few
j_gene: TRBJ2-7
v_gene: TRBV6-2/TRBV6-3
d_gene: -
CDR3nt: TGTGCCAGCAGTTACAAAGCGTCCTACGAGCAGTACTTC
CDR3aa: CASSYKASYEQYF

abundance: many
j_gene: TRBJ2-1
v_gene: TRBV5-1
d_gene: TRBD1
CDR3nt: TGCGCCAGCAACGGACAGGGTGGCGATGAGCAGTTCTTC
CDR3aa: CASNGQGGDEQFF

abundance: many
j_gene: TRBJ2-1
v_gene: TRBV7-3
d_gene: -
CDR3nt: TGTGCCAGCAGCTTGAGAGGACATGAGCAGTTCTTC
CDR3aa: CASSLRGHEQFF

abundance: many
j_gene: TRBJ2-5
v_gene: TRBV20-1
d_gene: -
CDR3nt: TGCAGTGCGGATGGCAGGGGAGAGACCCAGTACTTC
CDR3aa: CSADGRGETQYF

abundance: many
j_gene: TRBJ2-7
v_gene: TRBV20-1
d_gene: -
CDR3nt: TGCAGTGCTAGAGGTAGAAGCTCCTACGAGCAGTACTTC
CDR3aa: CSARGRSSYEQYF

abundance: many
j_gene: TRBJ2-1
v_gene: TRBV20-1
d_gene: -
CDR3nt: TGCAGTGCTAGACGGGAGAAGCAGTTCTTC
CDR3aa: CSARREKQFF

abundance: few
j_gene: TRBJ2-6
v_gene: TRBV6-1
d_gene: -
CDR3nt: TGTGCCAGCAGGAACCCAGCCTCTGGGGCCAACGTCCTGACTTTC
CDR3aa: CASRNPASGANVLTF

abundance: few
j_gene: TRBJ2-3
v_gene: TRBV12-3/TRBV12-4
d_gene: -
CDR3nt: TGTGCCAGCACCATCACGGGGCGTAGGGGGGATACGCAGTATTTT
CDR3aa: CASTITGRRGDTQYF

abundance: many
j_gene: TRBJ1-1
v_gene: TRBV12-3/TRBV12-4
d_gene: -
CDR3nt: TGTGCCAGCAGTCACGACACTGGCACGAACACTGAAGCTTTCTTT
CDR3aa: CASSHDTGTNTEAFF

abundance: many
j_gene: TRBJ2-5
v_gene: TRBV6-5
d_gene: -
CDR3nt: TGTGCCAGCAGTTTGGCTGCGACGTACCAAGAGACCCAGTACTTC
CDR3aa: CASSLAATYQETQYF

abundance: -
j_gene: TRBJ1-5
v_gene: TRBV18
d_gene: -
CDR3nt: TGTGCCAGCGCGGCTCTCGCTAGCAATCAGCCCCAGCATTTT
CDR3aa: CASAALASNQPQHF

abundance: many
j_gene: TRBJ1-4
v_gene: TRBV7-8
d_gene: -
CDR3nt: TGTGCCAGCAGCCTCCAGAATCCGACAACTAATGAAAAACTGTTTTTT
CDR3aa: CASSLQNPTTNEKLFF

abundance: -
j_gene: TRBJ1-2
v_gene: TRBV20-1
d_gene: -
CDR3nt: TGCAGTGCTAGAGCTGGGGGGCAAGAGGGCTACACCTTC
CDR3aa: CSARAGGQEGYTF

abundance: many
j_gene: TRBJ2-5
v_gene: TRBV5-1
d_gene: -
CDR3nt: TGCGCCAGCAGCCGGGGGCAAGAGACCCAGTACTTC
CDR3aa: CASSRGQETQYF

abundance: few
j_gene: TRBJ2-5
v_gene: TRBV18
d_gene: -
CDR3nt: TGTGCCAGCTCACCACCAGCACAGCAAGAGACCCAGTACTTC
CDR3aa: CASSPPAQQETQYF

abundance: many
j_gene: TRBJ1-2
v_gene: TRBV7-9
d_gene: TRBD1
CDR3nt: TGTGCCAGCAGCTTTGGACAGGGTGACTATGGCTACACCTTC
CDR3aa: CASSFGQGDYGYTF

abundance: few
j_gene: TRBJ2-7
v_gene: TRBV30
d_gene: TRBD1
CDR3nt: TGTGCCTGGAGACCAACAGGGGGCCACCGCTACGAGCAGTACTTC
CDR3aa: CAWRPTGGHRYEQYF

abundance: many
j_gene: TRBJ1-5
v_gene: TRBV7-2
d_gene: -
CDR3nt: TGTGCCAGCAGCTTAGCGCTGGGTGGCAATCAGCCCCAGCATTTT
CDR3aa: CASSLALGGNQPQHF

abundance: few
j_gene: TRBJ1-4
v_gene: TRBV7-2
d_gene: -
CDR3nt: TGTGCCAGCAGCTTATGGGGGGCGGATAAACTGTTTTTT
CDR3aa: CASSLWGADKLFF